This passage covers 15 T cell receptor beta chains from one sample sequenced in a study of CD8+CD57+ T cells in acquired aplastic anemia. The template used for profiling TCR beta VDJ and CDR3 was genomic DNA. TCRdb re-analysed the reads in MiXCR, keeping a single row per CDR3 protein. The sample contains over 150,000 distinct CDR3 sequences, 35% to 55% of which appear only once. Sequencing was done on a sample of sorted CD4+, CD8+, or CD8+CD57+ T cells (not recorded which) from PBMCs. All receptors come from a human donor in good health.

This clonotype showed up many times. The chain links TRBV7-3 to TRBJ2-2; D may be TRBD1 (5 bases). Trimming removed 3 bases from V and 7 bases from J, with 6 bases in between. The CDR3 runs to 12 residues. CDR1 is SGHTA and CDR2 is FQGTGA in the germline V gene. The CDR3 DNA sequence: TGTGCCAGCAGCTTTCAGGGCGGGGAGCTGTTTTTT. It specifies CASSFQGGELFF.

This clonotype appeared many times. This chain joins TRBV29-1 and TRBJ1-2; 7 bases line up with TRBD1. V shed 3 bases, J shed 7 bases, and the junction held 2 bases outside the gene matches. Per germline, CDR1 SQVTM and CDR2 ANQGSEA. This CDR3 has 11 residues. Written as DNA, the CDR3 is TGCAGCGTTGACCGACAGGGTGGCTACACCTTC. Residues: CSVDRQGGYTF. Complete variable domain (other parts from reference TRBV29-1 and TRBJ1-2): SAVISQKPSRDICQRGTSLTIQCQVDSQVTMMFWYRQQPGQSLTLIATANQGSEATYESGFVIDKFPISRPNLTFSTLTVSNMSPEDSSIYLCSVDRQGGYTFGSGTRLTVV.

V is TRBV2 and J is TRBJ1-5; the D is unclear. Trimming shortened V by 2 bases and J by 0 bases, and 8 bases separated the two germline ends. The V gene's germline CDR1 is SNHLY and CDR2 FYNNEI. This CDR3 region has 15 residues. The DNA for the CDR3 is TGTGCCAGCAGTGAATCAGGATATAGCAATCAGCCCCAGCATTTT. Translating it yields CASSESGYSNQPQHF.

V is TRBV29-1 and J is TRBJ2-2; D not resolved. With 3 bases removed from V and 3 bases from J, the gap between germline ends came to 11 bases. Germline V lookup: CDR1 SQVTM, CDR2 ANQGSEA. The length of the CDR3 is 14 residues. Here the CDR3 reads CSVDYPTHTGELFF. In nucleotides, the CDR3 is TGCAGCGTTGATTATCCGACGCACACCGGGGAGCTGTTTTTT.

V usage is TRBV18 and J usage is TRBJ2-3, with 11 bases that match TRBD2. This CDR3 is built from 15 residues. Losses at the gene ends were 4 bases for V and 2 bases for J; bases not matched to a gene: 2. Looked up from germline, CDR1 is KGHSH and CDR2 is LQKENI. In DNA form, the CDR3 reads TGTGCCAGCTCACAGACTAGCGGGAACACAGATACGCAGTATTTT. Translating it yields CASSQTSGNTDTQYF.

Points on this clonotype: A much larger clone is a single base away; this may be a read error. The missing conserved phenylalanine or tryptophan at the end of this CDR3 makes a read error likely. V usage is TRBV19 and J usage is TRBJ2-2, with a possible D match to TRBD2 (6 bases). V lost 6 bases to trimming and J lost 1 base, with 15 bases between them. The CDR3 is made up of 16 amino acids. In germline, CDR1 is LNHDA, CDR2 SQIVND (reference sequence). The CDR3 sequence is CASRPGGRRNTGELFL. The CDR3 DNA follows: TGTGCCAGTAGACCCGGGGGACGGAGGAACACCGGGGAGCTGTTTTTG.

V usage is TRBV2 and J usage is TRBJ1-2; maybe TRBD1 (5 bases). Germline V lookup: CDR1 SNHLY, CDR2 FYNNEI. Trimming removed 8 bases at V and 4 bases at J, with 17 bases between. CDR3 length equals 14 residues. The DNA of the CDR3 is TGTGCCAGCCGGGACCCATCTTCCAGCTATGGCTACACCTTC. Its translation is CASRDPSSSYGYTF.

The gene calls are TRBV3-1 and TRBJ2-7; TRBD2 matches 7 bases. CDR1 is LGHDT and CDR2 is YNNKEL in the germline V gene (reference sequence). This CDR3 has 15 residues. The junction had 8 bases not matched to a gene; V was cut back by 5 bases and J by 1 base. CDR3 protein: CASSYGPAGSYEQYF. The CDR3 coding sequence is TGTGCCAGCAGCTACGGACCAGCGGGATCCTACGAGCAGTACTTC.

The chain couples TRBV19 to TRBJ1-5, with 10 bases identical to TRBD1. Germline V lookup: CDR1 LNHDA, CDR2 SQIVND (reference sequence). CDR3 length: 13 residues. Losses at the gene ends were 9 bases for V and 7 bases for J; bases not matched to a gene: 6. CDR3 sequence: CASRGQGWQPQHF. The CDR3 DNA sequence: TGTGCCAGCAGGGGACAGGGGTGGCAGCCCCAGCATTTT. Full variable domain (remainder filled in from reference TRBV19 and TRBJ1-5): DGGITQSPKYLFRKEGQNVTLSCEQNLNHDAMYWYRQDPGQGLRLIYYSQIVNDFQKGDIAEGYSVSREKKESFPLTVTSAQKNPTAFYLCASRGQGWQPQHFGDGTRLSIL.

This clonotype has a count of ten or more. The chain combines TRBV6-5 with TRBJ1-5, with no clear D. Germline lookup yields CDR1 MNHEY and CDR2 SVGAGI. This CDR3 comprises 14 residues. Deletions cut 2 bases from V and 3 bases from J, with 8 bases between. The chain's CDR3 is CASSYRHTNQPQHF. In DNA, the CDR3 is TGTGCCAGCAGTTACCGGCATACCAATCAGCCCCAGCATTTT.

Regarding this clonotype: A much larger clone sits a single nucleotide away, making a read error possible. The chain carries TRBV9 and TRBJ2-7, with D tentatively TRBD1 (6 bases). The CDR3 covers 15 residues. Trimming left V 3 bases short and J 7 bases short, with 20 bases between. Germline V lookup: CDR1 SGDLS, CDR2 YYNGEE. CDR3 amino acids: CASSATGTPNNEQYF. The CDR3 DNA reads TGTGCCAGCAGCGCCACCGGGACACCGAACAATGAGCAGTACTTC.

The sample holds many counts of this clonotype. The gene calls are TRBV7-2 and TRBJ1-4, with 9 bases lining up with TRBD1. Germline CDR1 is SGHTA and CDR2 is FQGNSA. The V segment lost 5 bases and the J segment 6 bases; nucleotides outside the gene matches: 7. The CDR3 has 15 residues. In nucleotides, the CDR3 is TGTGCCAGCAGCACCAAACAGGGGGCGTATGAAAAACTGTTTTTT. Translation gives CASSTKQGAYEKLFF.

This chain links TRBV19 with TRBJ2-1, with D possibly TRBD2 on 5 matching bases. The CDR3 contains 14 residues. Trimming removed 6 bases from V and 8 bases from J, with 17 bases in between. Per the germline V gene, CDR1 is LNHDA and CDR2 is SQIVND (reference sequence). In DNA form, the CDR3 reads TGTGCCAGTAGAGATCTAGCCGGGTCGGATGAGCAGTTCTTC. This sequence encodes CASRDLAGSDEQFF.

This clonotype was picked up a small number of times. V usage is TRBV20-1 and J usage is TRBJ2-5; D is undetermined. This CDR3 comprises 14 residues. Trimming pared 2 bases from V and 4 bases from J, leaving 14 bases between. Germline CDR1 is DFQATT and CDR2 is SNEGSKA (reference sequence). The CDR3 sequence: CSARPYVWAETQYF. Written as DNA, the CDR3 is TGCAGTGCTAGACCCTACGTTTGGGCAGAGACCCAGTACTTC.

In its sample, this clonotype was seen many times. The CDR3 loop is CASSFGDTAYGYTF. CDR3 coding DNA: TGTGCCAGCAGCTTTGGGGACACAGCCTATGGCTACACCTTC. The chain joins TRBV7-2 to TRBJ1-2; possible D gene TRBD1, 6 bases. This CDR3 spans 14 amino acids. Germline V CDR1 and CDR2: SGHTA, FQGNSA. Trimming shortened V by 3 bases and J by 4 bases, and 12 bases separated the two germline ends.